This TCR beta chain was profiled in a study of cytomegalovirus exposure and HLA in healthy donors. Background on the study: The 90 to 150 validation repertoires used the same platform as the roughly 700 first-cohort repertoires (as reported by a later analysis).

V lost 3 bases and J lost 5; bases outside the gene matches: 17. The germline gives CDR1 SGHVS, CDR2 FNYEAQ. The CDR3 spans 20 residues. Study-level findings and limits: The study found most TCR sequences rare, yet found some public TCRs in many donors. Clusters of TCRs from the first cohort tended to co-occur in the 100 to 150 validation repertoires (as a later analysis found). TCR beta chains numbering some 150 were designated cytomegalovirus-associated.

Remarks on this clone: The antigen is not known.

Profiled with immunoSEQ multiplex PCR; TCRdb holds only in-frame clones, not every one. The sample lists roughly 60,000 clones; roughly 96% were seen once. Sequencing was performed on PBMCs. This clonotype was obtained from a man younger than 35 in good health and CMV-seronegative. The V and J genes are TRBV7-6 and TRBJ2-3; TRBD2 matches at 13 bases. The DNA for the CDR3 is TGTGCCAGCAGCTTCGTAATGAGTGTAGGACTAGCGGGAGTGGAAGATACGCAGTATTTT. Its protein product is CASSFVMSVGLAGVEDTQYF.